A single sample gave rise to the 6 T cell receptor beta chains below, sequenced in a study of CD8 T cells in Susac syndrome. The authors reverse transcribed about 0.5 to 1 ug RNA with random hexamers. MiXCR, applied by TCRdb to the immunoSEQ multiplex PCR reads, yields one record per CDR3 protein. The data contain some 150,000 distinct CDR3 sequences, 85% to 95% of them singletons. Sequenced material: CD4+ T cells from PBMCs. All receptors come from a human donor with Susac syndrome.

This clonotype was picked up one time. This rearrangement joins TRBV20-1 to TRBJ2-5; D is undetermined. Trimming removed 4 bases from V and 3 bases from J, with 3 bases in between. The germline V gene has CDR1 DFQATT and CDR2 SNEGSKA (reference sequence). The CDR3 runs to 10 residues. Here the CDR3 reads CSAKKETQYF. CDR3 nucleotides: TGCAGTGCTAAAAAAGAGACCCAGTACTTC.

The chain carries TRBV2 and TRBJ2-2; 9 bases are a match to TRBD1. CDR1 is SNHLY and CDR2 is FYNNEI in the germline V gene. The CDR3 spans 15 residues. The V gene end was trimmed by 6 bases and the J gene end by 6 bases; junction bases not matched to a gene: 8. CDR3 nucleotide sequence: TGTGCCAGCAGCGAGGGGGGACAGGGTGCCGGGGAGCTGTTTTTT. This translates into CASSEGGQGAGELFF.

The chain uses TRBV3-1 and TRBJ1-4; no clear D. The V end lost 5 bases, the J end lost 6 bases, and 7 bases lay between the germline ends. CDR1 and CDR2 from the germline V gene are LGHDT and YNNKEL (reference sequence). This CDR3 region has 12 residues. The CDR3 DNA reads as TGTGCCAGCAGCGAAGTGGATGAAAAACTGTTTTTT. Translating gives CASSEVDEKLFF.

The CDR3 reads CAWDHRGKNSPLHF. CDR3 nucleotides: TGTGCCTGGGACCACCGAGGGAAAAATTCACCCCTCCACTTT. The chain recombines TRBV30 with TRBJ1-6; unclear D gene. Trimming left V 5 bases short and J 7 bases short, with 15 bases between. CDR3 length: 14 amino acids. The germline CDR1 and CDR2 sequences are GTSNPN and SVGIG (reference sequence).

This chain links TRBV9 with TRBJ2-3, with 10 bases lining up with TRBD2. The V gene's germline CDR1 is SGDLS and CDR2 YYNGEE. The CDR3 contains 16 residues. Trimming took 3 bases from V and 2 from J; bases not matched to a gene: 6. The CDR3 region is CASSARTSGHTDTQYF. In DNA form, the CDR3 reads TGTGCCAGCAGCGCCCGGACTAGCGGACACACAGATACGCAGTATTTT.

CDR3 in DNA: TGTGCCAGCAGCCAAGCCCGTTTGGAGACCCAGTACTTC. Translating it yields CASSQARLETQYF. This chain uses TRBV14 with TRBJ2-5; D not certain. This CDR3 comprises 13 residues. Trimming took 1 base from V and 5 from J, leaving 8 bases between them. In germline, CDR1 is SGHDN, CDR2 FVKESK.